These T cell receptor beta chains were read from a single sample in a study of shared clonotypes between healthy human individuals. The protocol was immunoSEQ multiplex PCR, while the TCRdb copy is restricted to in-frame clones and leaves out a portion. The data show some 500,000 clones, about 96% seen once. The specimen was naive CD4+ T cells sorted from blood. The receptors come from a woman aged 25 to 45 in good health. Each CDR3 is given with its conserved first and last residue. The D gene is left open where the match is weak. Some rows have no size entry. The others give once, few or many, or a class for an expanded clone.

v_gene,d_gene,j_gene,abundance,CDR3aa,CDR3nt
TRBV7-3,.,TRBJ2-7,.,CASSLRGGQNYEQYF,TGTGCCAGCAGCTTACGTGGCGGACAAAACTACGAGCAGTACTTC
TRBV7-9,.,TRBJ1-1,few,CASSLAPTEAFF,TGTGCCAGCAGCTTAGCGCCCACTGAAGCTTTCTTT
TRBV5-1,.,TRBJ1-2,.,CASSLGRDYGYTF,TGCGCCAGCAGCTTGGGCAGGGACTATGGCTACACCTTC
TRBV6-6,.,TRBJ2-5,.,CASSYRRSERVTQYF,TGTGCCAGCAGTTACAGGCGATCCGAAAGGGTGACCCAGTACTTC
TRBV7-9,TRBD1,TRBJ1-1,.,CASSLPAGTENTEAFF,TGTGCCAGCAGCCTCCCTGCCGGGACAGAGAACACTGAAGCTTTCTTT
TRBV5-4,.,TRBJ1-2,few,CASSQDRIYGYTF,TGTGCCAGCAGCCAAGACAGAATCTATGGCTACACCTTC
TRBV18,TRBD2,TRBJ2-7,.,CASSPGLAGYEQYF,TGTGCCAGCTCACCTGGACTAGCGGGGTACGAGCAGTACTTC
TRBV6-4,.,TRBJ2-3,.,CASSVGEWGDTQYF,TGTGCCAGCAGTGTAGGGGAATGGGGAGATACGCAGTATTTT
TRBV19,.,TRBJ1-2,.,CASSSSPGSNYTF,TGTGCCAGTAGTTCATCCCCGGGTTCGAACTACACCTTC
TRBV5-1,.,TRBJ2-7,.,CASSLAASYEQYF,TGCGCCAGCAGCTTGGCCGCCTCCTACGAGCAGTACTTC
TRBV7-9,.,TRBJ1-4,.,CASSFGVGEKLFF,TGTGCCAGCAGCTTTGGTGTCGGGGAAAAACTGTTTTTT
TRBV7-2,.,TRBJ1-4,.,CASSLGLGYVGNEKLFF,TGTGCCAGCAGCTTAGGGCTAGGGTACGTAGGGAATGAAAAACTGTTTTTT
TRBV29-1,.,TRBJ1-5,few,CSVQGGADQPQHF,TGCAGCGTCCAAGGAGGGGCTGATCAGCCCCAGCATTTT
TRBV5-1,.,TRBJ2-1,.,CASSLEGEQFF,TGCGCCAGCAGCTTGGAAGGCGAGCAGTTCTTC
TRBV6-5,TRBD1,TRBJ1-5,.,CASGATRDRGQPQHF,TGTGCCAGCGGCGCCACCCGGGACAGGGGCCAGCCCCAGCATTTT
TRBV19,.,TRBJ2-7,.,CASSMFFSGTIKYF,TGTGCCAGTAGTATGTTTTTCTCGGGTACCATCAAGTACTTC
TRBV7-3,TRBD1,TRBJ2-5,.,CASSLYGTGEETQYF,TGTGCCAGCAGCTTATACGGGACAGGGGAAGAGACCCAGTACTTC
TRBV2,.,TRBJ1-2,.,CASSEVRWNGYTF,TGTGCCAGCAGTGAAGTCAGGTGGAATGGCTACACCTTC
TRBV18,TRBD1,TRBJ1-3,.,CASSIDRGGNTIYF,TGTGCCAGCTCGATCGACAGGGGTGGAAACACCATATATTTT
TRBV6-6,TRBD2,TRBJ2-1,.,CASSAIAGPLSEQFF,TGTGCCAGCAGTGCGATAGCGGGACCTTTATCGGAGCAGTTCTTC
TRBV10-3,TRBD2,TRBJ2-3,once,CAISDILAGDSDTQYF,TGTGCCATCAGTGATATACTAGCGGGAGATTCTGATACGCAGTATTTT
TRBV5-1,.,TRBJ1-1,.,CASSSEGGLNTEAFF,TGCGCCAGCAGCTCCGAAGGGGGGCTGAACACTGAAGCTTTCTTT
TRBV7-8,TRBD1,TRBJ1-2,once,CASSSEMGTGGDYGYTF,TGTGCCAGCAGCTCGGAAATGGGGACAGGGGGCGACTATGGCTACACCTTC